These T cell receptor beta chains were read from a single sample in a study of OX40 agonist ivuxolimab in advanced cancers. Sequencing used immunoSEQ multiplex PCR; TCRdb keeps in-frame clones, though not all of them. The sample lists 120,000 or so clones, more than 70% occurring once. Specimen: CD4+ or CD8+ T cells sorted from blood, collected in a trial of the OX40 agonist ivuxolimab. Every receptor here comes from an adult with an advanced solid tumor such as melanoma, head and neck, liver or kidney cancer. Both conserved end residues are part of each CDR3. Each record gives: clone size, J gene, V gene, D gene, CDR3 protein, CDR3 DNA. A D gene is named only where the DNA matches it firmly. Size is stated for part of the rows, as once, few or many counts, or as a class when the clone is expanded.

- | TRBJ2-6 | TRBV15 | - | CATSKGGATGANVLTF | TGTGCCACCAGCAAAGGGGGTGCCACTGGGGCCAACGTCCTGACTTTC
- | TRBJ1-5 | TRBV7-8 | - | CASSPHVGQPQHF | TGTGCCAGCAGTCCACACGTTGGCCAGCCCCAGCATTTT
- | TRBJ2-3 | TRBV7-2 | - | CASSVPRGRTDTQYF | TGTGCCAGCAGCGTCCCCAGGGGTCGCACAGATACGCAGTATTTT
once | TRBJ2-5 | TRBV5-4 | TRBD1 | CASSKDRGLGETQYF | TGTGCCAGCAGCAAAGACAGGGGGCTGGGAGAGACCCAGTACTTC
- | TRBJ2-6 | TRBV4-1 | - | CASSQDSQETEFGANVLTF | TGCGCCAGCAGCCAAGACTCCCAAGAAACTGAATTTGGGGCCAACGTCCTGACTTTC
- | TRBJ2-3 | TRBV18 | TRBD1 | CASSPSTGTGNTDTQYF | TGTGCCAGCTCACCGAGTACCGGGACAGGGAACACAGATACGCAGTATTTT
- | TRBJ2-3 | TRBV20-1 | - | CSARFNTQYF | TGCAGTGCTAGATTTAATACGCAGTATTTT
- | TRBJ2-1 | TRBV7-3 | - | CASSPLGLGSADEQFF | TGTGCCAGCAGCCCCTTGGGGTTAGGATCGGCTGATGAGCAGTTCTTC
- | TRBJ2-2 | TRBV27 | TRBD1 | CASSFGTGLNTGELFF | TGTGCCAGCAGTTTCGGGACAGGCCTGAACACCGGGGAGCTGTTTTTT
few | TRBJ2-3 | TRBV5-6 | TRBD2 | CASRNGLAGYTDTQYF | TGTGCCAGCCGTAACGGTCTAGCGGGATACACAGATACGCAGTATTTT
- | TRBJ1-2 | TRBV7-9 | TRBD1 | CASSLAGSGGNGYTF | TGTGCCAGCAGCTTAGCGGGTTCAGGGGGAAATGGCTACACCTTC
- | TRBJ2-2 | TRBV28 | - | CASSIWAAEESGELFF | TGTGCCAGCAGTATCTGGGCAGCCGAAGAGTCCGGGGAGCTGTTTTTT
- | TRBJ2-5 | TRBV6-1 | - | CASSRRTEETQYF | TGTGCCAGCAGTAGGCGGACAGAAGAGACCCAGTACTTC
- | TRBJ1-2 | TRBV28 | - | CASSNGGGRGNGYTF | TGTGCCAGCAGTAATGGGGGGGGCAGGGGAAATGGCTACACCTTC
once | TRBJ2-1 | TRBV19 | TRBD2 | CASSIDWTSGRSNEQFF | TGTGCCAGTAGTATAGATTGGACTAGCGGGAGATCCAATGAGCAGTTCTTC
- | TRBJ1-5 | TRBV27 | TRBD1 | CASRPGQGVNQPQHF | TGTGCCAGCAGGCCGGGACAGGGGGTCAATCAGCCCCAGCATTTT
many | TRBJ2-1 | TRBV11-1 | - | CASSLEGIGYNEQFF | TGTGCCAGCAGCTTAGAAGGTATTGGGTACAATGAGCAGTTCTTC
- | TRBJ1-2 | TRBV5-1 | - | CASSSVSTNYGYTF | TGCGCCAGCAGCTCAGTGTCAACTAACTATGGCTACACCTTC
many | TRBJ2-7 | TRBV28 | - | CASSLARVNYEQYF | TGTGCCAGCAGTTTAGCCAGGGTAAATTACGAGCAGTACTTC
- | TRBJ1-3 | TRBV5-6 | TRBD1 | CASSFRDRGQSGNTIYF | TGTGCCAGCAGCTTCCGGGACAGGGGGCAGTCTGGAAACACCATATATTTT
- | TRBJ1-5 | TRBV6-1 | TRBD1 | CASSQQGSDQPQHF | TGTGCCAGCAGTCAACAGGGGAGTGATCAGCCCCAGCATTTT
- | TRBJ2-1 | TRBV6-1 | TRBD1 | CASNPGQGWNEQFF | TGTGCCAGCAACCCGGGACAGGGATGGAATGAGCAGTTCTTC
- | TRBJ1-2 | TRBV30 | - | CAWSLDRYYGYTF | TGTGCCTGGAGCCTGGACAGATACTATGGCTACACCTTC
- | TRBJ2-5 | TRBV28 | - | CASSLGSQGGKTQYF | TGTGCCAGCAGTTTAGGGTCTCAGGGGGGGAAGACCCAGTACTTC
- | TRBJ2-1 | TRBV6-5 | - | CASSFSLPYYNEQFF | TGTGCCAGCAGTTTCAGTCTACCCTACTACAATGAGCAGTTCTTC
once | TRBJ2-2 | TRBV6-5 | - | CASSYRRTGELFF | TGTGCCAGCAGTTACAGGAGGACCGGGGAGCTGTTTTTT
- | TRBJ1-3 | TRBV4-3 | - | CASTPSDSGNTIYF | TGCGCCAGCACCCCGAGTGACTCTGGAAACACCATATATTTT
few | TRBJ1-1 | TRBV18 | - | CASSPTRTFAEAFF | TGTGCCAGCTCACCGACGAGGACTTTCGCTGAAGCTTTCTTT
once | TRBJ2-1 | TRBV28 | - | CASRPPLGRLYNEQFF | TGTGCCAGCAGGCCACCTCTTGGGCGGCTCTACAATGAGCAGTTCTTC
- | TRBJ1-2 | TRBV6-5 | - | CASSYAPQGWGYTF | TGTGCCAGCAGTTACGCTCCACAGGGTTGGGGCTACACCTTC
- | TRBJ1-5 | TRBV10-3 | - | CAIRSGTGNQPQHF | TGTGCCATCAGATCCGGGACGGGGAATCAGCCCCAGCATTTT
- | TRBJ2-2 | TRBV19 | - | CASTASETGELFF | TGTGCCAGTACCGCCAGCGAAACCGGGGAGCTGTTTTTT
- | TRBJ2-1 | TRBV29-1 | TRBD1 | CSAPLGQGNNEQFF | TGCAGCGCTCCTTTGGGACAGGGGAACAATGAGCAGTTCTTC
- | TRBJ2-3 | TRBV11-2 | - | CASSLGGLTDTQYF | TGTGCCAGCAGCTTAGGCGGTCTCACAGATACGCAGTATTTT
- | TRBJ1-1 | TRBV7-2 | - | CASSLRMGGLNTEAFF | TGTGCCAGCAGCCTACGGATGGGGGGACTGAACACTGAAGCTTTCTTT
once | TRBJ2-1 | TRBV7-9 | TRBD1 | CASSFSWGTGDLNEQFF | TGTGCCAGCAGCTTCTCATGGGGGACAGGGGATTTGAATGAGCAGTTCTTC
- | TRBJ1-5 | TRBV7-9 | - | CASSLQGNNQPQHF | TGTGCCAGCAGCTTACAGGGGAACAATCAGCCCCAGCATTTT
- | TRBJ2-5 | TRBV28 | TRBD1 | CASSSGQGAWETQYF | TGTGCCAGCAGTTCAGGACAGGGGGCTTGGGAGACCCAGTACTTC
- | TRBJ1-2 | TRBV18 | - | CASSPKVSVYTF | TGTGCCAGCTCACCAAAGGTTTCGGTCTACACCTTC
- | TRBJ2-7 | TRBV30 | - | CACGTFSYEQYF | TGTGCCTGCGGGACTTTTTCATACGAGCAGTACTTC
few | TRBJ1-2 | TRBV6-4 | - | CASSETGTSGGYTF | TGTGCCAGCAGTGAAACCGGGACGTCGGGAGGCTACACCTTC
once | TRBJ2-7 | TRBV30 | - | CAWSDWLGGYEQYF | TGTGCCTGGAGTGATTGGCTGGGGGGCTACGAGCAGTACTTC
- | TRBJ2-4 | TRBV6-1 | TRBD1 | CASSVTGGEGNIQYF | TGTGCCAGCAGCGTCACAGGGGGCGAGGGAAACATTCAGTACTTC
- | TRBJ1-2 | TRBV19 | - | CASSIPDPDSLLTYGYTF | TGTGCCAGTAGTATCCCGGACCCAGACAGTCTCCTAACCTATGGCTACACCTTC